One sample yielded the 25 T cell receptor beta chains listed below, sequenced in a study of regulatory T cells in long-lasting Graves disease. As to time point: newly diagnosed GD, antithyroid drugs for less than 3 months. PBMC-derived RNA was used for the TCR library. Building of the TCR beta libraries involved iRepertoire HTBI primers and Arm-PCR of CDR3 regions. TCRdb independently ran MiXCR on the multiplex PCR reads; one entry per CDR3 protein. Of fewer than 400,000 distinct CDR3 sequences in the sample, about a sixth were seen once. The sample here was peripheral blood mononuclear cells (PBMCs), taken at new diagnosis, from a patient treated with antithyroid drugs. The receptors shown here come from a female donor with Graves disease.

This clonotype was seen at least ten times. Here the CDR3 DNA reads TGCAGCGGAAGTGGCGGGCCAAGCGGGAGTGAGCAGTTCTTC. Amino acids: CSGSGGPSGSEQFF. V and J are TRBV29-1 and TRBJ2-1, with TRBD2 identical over 8 bases. This CDR3 comprises 14 residues. J was trimmed by 9 bases and V by 7 bases; bases with no gene match: 14. Germline V gene data show CDR1 as SQVTM and CDR2 as ANQGSEA.

This clonotype was seen ten or more times. The rearrangement joins TRBV6-2 or TRBV6-3 to TRBJ2-1; TRBD2 might be the D (5 bases). V dropped 7 bases and J dropped 6 bases, with 16 bases sitting between them. Germline values: CDR1 MNHEY, CDR2 SVGEGT. The CDR3 loop spans 14 amino acids. CDR3 loop: CASTEGGQANEQFF. The CDR3, as DNA: TGTGCCAGCACCGAGGGTGGGCAGGCCAATGAGCAGTTCTTC.

The sample holds many counts of this clonotype. The J gene is TRBJ2-3, the V gene TRBV12-3 or TRBV12-4; 9 bases line up with TRBD2. This CDR3 is 14 amino acids long. Germline trimming cut 8 bases from V and 5 bases from J; bases unmatched to any gene: 8. The CDR3 loop reads CASWVAGAGDTQYF. In nucleotides, the CDR3 is TGTGCCAGCTGGGTAGCGGGAGCGGGAGATACGCAGTATTTT.

Remarks on this clonotype: Possible read error: a much larger clone is one base away. V gene TRBV7-9 combines with J gene TRBJ1-2; unclear D gene. The germline CDR1 and CDR2 sequences are SEHNR and FQNEAQ (reference sequence). This CDR3 is 12 amino acids long. CDR3 in DNA: TGTGCCGGCAGCTCGAGGGTTTATGGCTACACCTTC. It translates to CAGSSRVYGYTF.

In this sample, this clonotype turned up many times. This chain joins TRBV27 and TRBJ2-7; 7 bases align to TRBD1. J was trimmed by 2 bases and V by 4 bases; bases with no gene match: 11. Per the germline V gene, CDR1 is MNHEY and CDR2 is SMNVEV (reference sequence). This CDR3 contains 16 residues. The DNA of the CDR3 is TGTGCCAGCAGTTCCTCCGGGACAGAGGGCCCCTACGAGCAGTACTTC. It is translated as CASSSSGTEGPYEQYF.

Many counts were recorded for this clonotype. V is TRBV2 and J is TRBJ1-5; the match to TRBD1 covers 8 bases. The trim removed 7 bases at V and 4 bases at J, leaving 6 bases unmatched. The CDR3 extends over 14 amino acids. The germline V gene has CDR1 SNHLY and CDR2 FYNNEI. The CDR3 loop reads CASKPDRGNQPQHF. The CDR3 bases are TGTGCCAGCAAGCCCGACAGGGGAAATCAGCCCCAGCATTTT.

CDR3 region: CASSYGLAGAPYEQYF. For the CDR3, the DNA is TGTGCCAGCAGTTACGGACTAGCGGGAGCCCCCTACGAGCAGTACTTC. The chain is built from TRBV6-5 and TRBJ2-7, with TRBD2 matching 13 bases. In germline, CDR1 is MNHEY, CDR2 SVGAGI. The CDR3 length is 16 residues. V lost 2 bases to trimming and J lost 2 bases; unmatched junction nucleotides: 3.

This clonotype occurred a few times. V gene TRBV6-5 combines with J gene TRBJ1-4, with no clear D. Germline values: CDR1 MNHEY, CDR2 SVGAGI. Trimming left V 0 bases short and J 4 bases short, with 9 bases between. This CDR3 is built from 15 residues. The CDR3 is CASSYSGQNNEKLFF. CDR3 nucleotide sequence: TGTGCCAGCAGTTACTCCGGGCAGAATAATGAAAAACTGTTTTTT.

This clonotype has ten or more counts. The CDR3: CASSFGTKETQYF. Here the CDR3 DNA reads TGTGCCAGCAGCTTCGGGACAAAAGAGACCCAGTACTTC. This sequence joins TRBV11-3 and TRBJ2-5, with D possibly matching TRBD1 (6 bases). Trimming cost V 3 bases and J 3 bases, with 8 bases left between them. The CDR3 has 13 residues. Looked up from germline, CDR1 is SGHNT and CDR2 is YENEEA.

This clonotype appeared many times. Written as DNA, the CDR3 is TGTGCCAGCAGCCATCAAACAGGGGGGTCGAATTCACCCCTCCACTTT. It encodes CASSHQTGGSNSPLHF. V gene TRBV3-1 combines with J gene TRBJ1-6, with 8 positions matching TRBD1. Germline assignment: CDR1 LGHDT and CDR2 YNNKEL (reference sequence). The CDR3 sequence is 16 residues long. V trimming: 3 bases; J trimming: 7 bases; junction bases outside the gene matches: 8.

This chain connects TRBV5-1 to TRBJ2-7, with D possibly TRBD1 on 6 matching bases. The length of the CDR3 is 13 residues. V lost 4 bases and J 2 bases, leaving 10 bases between the germline ends. CDR1 and CDR2 from the germline V gene are SGHRS and YFSETQ. The CDR3 nucleotides read TGCGCCAGCAGCATCGGACAGACCTACGAGCAGTACTTC. Protein: CASSIGQTYEQYF.

J is TRBJ1-1 and V is TRBV7-9; no firm D call. CDR3 length: 12 amino acids. Germline V gene lookup returns CDR1 SEHNR and CDR2 FQNEAQ (reference sequence). V gave up 2 bases and J gave up 7 bases, with 8 bases separating them. The CDR3 spells CASSLLLCEAFF. As DNA, the CDR3 is TGTGCCAGCAGCTTATTGCTGTGTGAAGCTTTCTTT.

This clonotype was recorded many times. The J gene is TRBJ2-1, the V gene TRBV13; possibly TRBD2 for D (6 bases). This CDR3 comprises 14 residues. Germline CDR1 reads PRHDT; CDR2 reads FYEKMQ (reference sequence). Trimming took off 7 bases at V and 1 base at J, with 11 bases between the two ends. The CDR3 loop is CASKEGGSYNEQFF. The DNA for the CDR3 is TGTGCCAGCAAAGAGGGAGGTTCCTACAATGAGCAGTTCTTC.

This clonotype was detected many times. This chain links TRBV7-9 with TRBJ2-5; 11 bases match TRBD1. After removal of 2 bases from V and 3 bases from J, the junction contained 5 bases not matched to a gene. CDR1 and CDR2 (germline): SEHNR, FQNEAQ (reference sequence). The CDR3 runs to 16 residues. In DNA, the CDR3 is TGTGCCAGCAGCTTAAACCGGGACAGGGGGAAAGAGACCCAGTACTTC. Its protein product is CASSLNRDRGKETQYF.

In its sample, this clonotype was seen many times. The CDR3 spells CASSPPTGGAKGYTF. Here the CDR3 DNA reads TGTGCCAGCAGTCCACCCACGGGGGGGGCGAAAGGCTACACCTTC. This sequence joins TRBV28 and TRBJ1-2, with a weak D call TRBD1 (6 bases). The CDR3 has 15 amino acids. Looked up from germline, CDR1 is MDHEN and CDR2 is SYDVKM. V was trimmed by 5 bases and J by 8 bases, leaving 21 bases between them.

This rearrangement joins TRBV5-1 to TRBJ2-3, with 9 bases lining up with TRBD2. The V gene end was trimmed by 4 bases and the J gene end by 1 base; junction bases not matched to a gene: 7. The CDR3 is 16 amino acids. Germline V gene sequence: CDR1 SGHRS, CDR2 YFSETQ. The CDR3 DNA follows: TGCGCCAGCAGCGTACAAGCGGGAGGCGGCACAGATACGCAGTATTTT. As protein: CASSVQAGGGTDTQYF.

The gene calls are TRBV6-1 and TRBJ2-5; TRBD2 is a possible D gene (5 bases). Germline CDR1 is MNHNS and CDR2 is SASEGT. V dropped 5 bases and J dropped 4 bases, with 14 bases sitting between them. CDR3 length: 14 residues. The CDR3 protein is CASSPEAPRETQYF. CDR3 nucleotide sequence: TGTGCCAGCAGTCCGGAGGCCCCCAGAGAGACCCAGTACTTC.

This clonotype came up many times. The genes are TRBV19 and TRBJ2-3; D remains unclear. The CDR3 totals 12 residues. The ends were cut back, 9 bases at V and 2 bases at J, with 9 bases in the middle. From germline, CDR1 is LNHDA and CDR2 SQIVND (reference sequence). The CDR3 DNA reads TGTGCCAGCCGGCTAGACACAGATACGCAGTATTTT. Protein: CASRLDTDTQYF.

The chain links TRBV11-3 to TRBJ2-3; the match to TRBD1 covers 8 bases. The CDR3 has 16 amino acids. After removal of 1 base from V and 1 base from J, the junction contained 4 bases not matched to a gene. Germline V CDR1 and CDR2: SGHNT, YENEEA. The CDR3 reads CASSLASGQGTDTQYF. The CDR3 DNA sequence: TGTGCCAGCAGCTTAGCTTCGGGACAGGGCACAGATACGCAGTATTTT.

There are a few counts of this clonotype. The chain carries TRBV15 and TRBJ2-1; D might be TRBD2 (7 bases). Germline V CDR1 and CDR2: LNHNV, YYDKDF (reference sequence). The CDR3 totals 15 residues. Trimming cost V 0 bases and J 10 bases, with 16 bases left between them. The CDR3 coding sequence is TGTGCCACCAGCAGAGAGGGGACGGGGGGCGAGGAGCAGTTCTTC. The encoded protein is CATSREGTGGEEQFF.

This chain joins TRBV15 and TRBJ2-7; D is perhaps TRBD2 (6 bases). Germline V gene lookup returns CDR1 LNHNV and CDR2 YYDKDF (reference sequence). The CDR3 spans 14 residues. Trimming removed 9 bases at V and 1 base at J, with 16 bases between. CDR3 in DNA: TGTGCCACTTCGAGGAGGAGGGATTCCTACGAGCAGTACTTC. This translates into CATSRRRDSYEQYF.

At least ten counts were recorded for this clonotype. The chain uses TRBV2 and TRBJ1-2; D is unresolved. Germline V gives CDR1 SNHLY, CDR2 FYNNEI. The CDR3 contains 10 residues. Trimming took 3 bases from V and 8 from J, leaving 4 bases between them. The CDR3 sequence: CASSDQGYTF. The CDR3 DNA reads as TGTGCCAGCAGTGATCAAGGCTACACCTTC. Drawing the rest from reference TRBV2 and TRBJ1-2, the complete variable domain is EPEVTQTPSHQVTQMGQEVILRCVPISNHLYFYWYRQILGQKVEFLVSFYNNEISEKSEIFDDQFSVERPDGSNFTLKIRSTKLEDSAMYFCASSDQGYTFGSGTRLTVV.

This clonotype was observed at least ten times. This chain joins TRBV6-1 and TRBJ2-7; no reliable D call. The V end lost 3 bases, the J end lost 0 bases, and 18 bases lay between the germline ends. CDR1 is MNHNS and CDR2 is SASEGT in the germline V gene. CDR3 length: 17 amino acids. CDR3: CASSDLSYSSSSYEQYF. The CDR3 DNA is TGTGCCAGCAGTGACCTCTCCTACAGCAGTAGCTCCTACGAGCAGTACTTC.

This clonotype appeared many times. Here the CDR3 reads CASRRLSGQSTGELFF. CDR3 sequence (DNA): TGTGCCAGCAGACGTCTTTCGGGACAGAGCACCGGGGAGCTGTTTTTT. This chain joins TRBV12-3 or TRBV12-4 and TRBJ2-2, with 7 bases that match TRBD1. The ends lost 6 bases at V and 4 bases at J; junction bases unmatched: 11. CDR3 length equals 16 residues.

This chain connects TRBV6-5 to TRBJ1-4; the D gene is possibly TRBD1 (6 bases). Between the trimmed V and J ends, which lost 4 bases and 8 bases, there was a span of 14 bases. There are 14 residues in the CDR3. The germline V gene encodes CDR1 MNHEY and CDR2 SVGAGI. The DNA for the CDR3 is TGTGCCAGCAGTTCCGGGTCAGGGGACGAAAAACTGTTTTTT. Translated: CASSSGSGDEKLFF.